The following is a T cell receptor (beta chain) sequence with its context. The antigen remains undetermined. This sample was taken from a study of graft-versus-host responses after intestinal transplantation. Study-wide findings and caveats: Detection of GvH clones occurred in recipient marrow, and some had their first appearance in ileum or blood. Across patients carrying graft-donor T cell macrochimerism, allografts held high graft-versus-host to host-versus-graft clonal ratios.

Assay: immunoSEQ multiplex PCR; the TCRdb copy retains only in-frame clones and omits some. The data show fewer than 150,000 clones, with approximately 92% seen just once and approximately 0.17% held by the top ten. With 2 bases removed from V and 4 bases from J, the gap between germline ends came to 8 bases. The CDR3 is 13 residues long. Looked up from germline, CDR1 is SGHDN and CDR2 is FVKESK. This specimen consisted of unstimulated CD4+ T cells sorted from spleen or lymph node cells, obtained before intestinal transplant. The TCR originated in a human donor who received an intestinal transplant. J is TRBJ1-2 and V is TRBV14; D unresolved. The CDR3 DNA follows: TGTGCCAGCAGCCAATCACCGGGCTATGGCTACACCTTC. Protein product: CASSQSPGYGYTF.